This T cell receptor (beta chain) was identified in a study of Graves' ophthalmopathy and Graves' hyperthyroidism. Germline V lookup: CDR1 MDHEN, CDR2 SYDVKM. This CDR3 has 12 amino acids. Trimming took off 4 bases at V and 7 bases at J, with 11 bases between the two ends. Scientists amplified the TCR beta CDR3 regions from RNA transcripts. First-round RT-PCR used HTBI primers; second-round multiplex PCR followed. From the multiplex PCR reads, TCRdb called clonotypes with MiXCR, one entry per CDR3 protein. The sample yields 600,000 to 650,000 distinct CDR3 sequences, roughly 20% seen once. This clonotype has at least ten counts.

The TCR comes from a woman younger than 30 with stable Graves' hyperthyroidism. Some clones in this sample may be carry-over from other donors' samples. The specimen was peripheral blood. The V call is TRBV28, the J call TRBJ2-7; D is undetermined. CDR3 coding DNA: TGTGCCAGCAGTTCCCCCAACCAGGAGCAGTACTTC. Encoded protein: CASSSPNQEQYF.